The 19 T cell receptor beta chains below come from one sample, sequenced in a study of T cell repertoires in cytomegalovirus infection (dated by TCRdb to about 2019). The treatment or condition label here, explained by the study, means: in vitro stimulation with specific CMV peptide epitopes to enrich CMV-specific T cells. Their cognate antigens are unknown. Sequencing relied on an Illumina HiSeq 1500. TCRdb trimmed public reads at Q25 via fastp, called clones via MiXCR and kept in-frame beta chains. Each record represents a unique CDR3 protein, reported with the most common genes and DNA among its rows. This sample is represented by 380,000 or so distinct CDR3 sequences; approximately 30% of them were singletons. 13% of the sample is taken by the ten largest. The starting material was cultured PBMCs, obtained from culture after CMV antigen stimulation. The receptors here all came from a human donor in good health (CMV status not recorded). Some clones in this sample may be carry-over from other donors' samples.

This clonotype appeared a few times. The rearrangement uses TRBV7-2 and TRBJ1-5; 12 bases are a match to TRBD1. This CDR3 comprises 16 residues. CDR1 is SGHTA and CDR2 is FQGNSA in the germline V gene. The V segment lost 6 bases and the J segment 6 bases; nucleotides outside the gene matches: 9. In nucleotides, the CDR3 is TGTGCCAGCAGATTGTCCGGGACAGGGGGCTTTCAGCCCCAGCATTTT. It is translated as CASRLSGTGGFQPQHF.

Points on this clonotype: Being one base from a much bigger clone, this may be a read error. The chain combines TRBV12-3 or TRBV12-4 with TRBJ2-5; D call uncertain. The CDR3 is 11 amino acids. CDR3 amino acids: CDSSLDGTQYF. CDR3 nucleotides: TGTGACAGCAGTTTAGACGGGACCCAGTACTTC.

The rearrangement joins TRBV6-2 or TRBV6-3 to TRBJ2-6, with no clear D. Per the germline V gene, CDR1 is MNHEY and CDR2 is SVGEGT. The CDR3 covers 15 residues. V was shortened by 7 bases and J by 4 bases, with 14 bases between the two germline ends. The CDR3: CASTEILRGANVLTF. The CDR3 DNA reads TGTGCCAGCACCGAAATCCTTAGGGGGGCCAACGTCCTGACTTTC.

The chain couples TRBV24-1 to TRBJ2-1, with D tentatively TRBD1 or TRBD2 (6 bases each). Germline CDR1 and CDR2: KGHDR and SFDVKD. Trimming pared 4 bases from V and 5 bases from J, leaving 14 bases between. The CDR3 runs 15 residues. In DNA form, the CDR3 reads TGTGCCACCAGTGAGGGGGGCTCACCTGACAATGAGCAGTTCTTC. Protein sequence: CATSEGGSPDNEQFF.

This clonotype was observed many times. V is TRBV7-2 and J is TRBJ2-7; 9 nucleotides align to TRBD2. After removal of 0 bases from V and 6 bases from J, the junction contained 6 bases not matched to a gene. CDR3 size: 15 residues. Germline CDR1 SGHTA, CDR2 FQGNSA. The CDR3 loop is CASSLALAGTLEQYF. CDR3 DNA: TGTGCCAGCAGCTTAGCGCTAGCGGGAACCCTCGAGCAGTACTTC.

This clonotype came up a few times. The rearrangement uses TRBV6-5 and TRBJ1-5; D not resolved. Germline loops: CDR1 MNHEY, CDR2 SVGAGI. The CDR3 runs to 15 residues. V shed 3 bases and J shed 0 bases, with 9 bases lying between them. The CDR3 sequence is CASSYSAYSNQPQHF. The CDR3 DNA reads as TGTGCCAGCAGTTATTCGGCGTATAGCAATCAGCCCCAGCATTTT.

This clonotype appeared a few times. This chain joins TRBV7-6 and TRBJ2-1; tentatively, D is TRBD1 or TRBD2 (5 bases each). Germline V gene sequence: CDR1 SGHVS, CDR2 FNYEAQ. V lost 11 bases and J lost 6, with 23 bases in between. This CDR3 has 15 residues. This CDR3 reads CAGAEPGGGRNEQFF. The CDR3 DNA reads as TGTGCCGGGGCGGAACCTGGAGGAGGACGCAATGAGCAGTTCTTC.

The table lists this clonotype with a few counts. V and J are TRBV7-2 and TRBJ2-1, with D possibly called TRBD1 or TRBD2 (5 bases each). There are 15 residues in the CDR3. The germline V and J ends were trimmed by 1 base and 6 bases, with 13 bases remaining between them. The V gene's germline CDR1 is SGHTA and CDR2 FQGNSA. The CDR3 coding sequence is TGTGCCAGCAGCTTAGAGGCCACTAGGGGCAATGAGCAGTTCTTC. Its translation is CASSLEATRGNEQFF.

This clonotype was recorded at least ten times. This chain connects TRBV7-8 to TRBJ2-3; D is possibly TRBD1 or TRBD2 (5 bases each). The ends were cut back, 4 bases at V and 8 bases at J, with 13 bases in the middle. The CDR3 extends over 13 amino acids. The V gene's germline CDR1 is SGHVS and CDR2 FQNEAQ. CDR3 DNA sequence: TGTGCCAGCAGCTCAATGGACGGGACTACGCAGTATTTT. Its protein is CASSSMDGTTQYF. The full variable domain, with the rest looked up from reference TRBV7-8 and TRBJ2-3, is GAGVSQSPRYKVAKRGQDVALRCDPISGHVSLFWYQQALGQGPEFLTYFQNEAQLDKSGLPSDRFFAERPEGSVSTLKIQRTQQEDSAVYLCASSSMDGTTQYFGPGTRLTVL.

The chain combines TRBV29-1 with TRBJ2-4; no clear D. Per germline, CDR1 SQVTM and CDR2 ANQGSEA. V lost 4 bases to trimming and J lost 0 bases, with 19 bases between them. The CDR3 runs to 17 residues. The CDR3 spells CSVAGSSSNLAKNIQYF. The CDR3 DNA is TGCAGCGTTGCCGGAAGTTCGTCAAACTTAGCCAAAAACATTCAGTACTTC.

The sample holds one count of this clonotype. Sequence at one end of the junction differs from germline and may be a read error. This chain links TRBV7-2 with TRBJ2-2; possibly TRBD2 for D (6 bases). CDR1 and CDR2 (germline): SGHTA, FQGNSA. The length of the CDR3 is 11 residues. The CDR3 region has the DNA TGTGCCAGCAGCACCAACCGGGAGTTGTTTTTT. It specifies CASSTNRELFF.

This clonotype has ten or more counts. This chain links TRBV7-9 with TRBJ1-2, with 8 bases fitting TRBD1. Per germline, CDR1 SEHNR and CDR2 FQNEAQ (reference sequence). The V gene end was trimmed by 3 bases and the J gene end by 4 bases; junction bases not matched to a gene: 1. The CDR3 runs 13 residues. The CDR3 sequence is CASSLTGAYGYTF. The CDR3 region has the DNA TGTGCCAGCAGCTTGACAGGGGCCTATGGCTACACCTTC.

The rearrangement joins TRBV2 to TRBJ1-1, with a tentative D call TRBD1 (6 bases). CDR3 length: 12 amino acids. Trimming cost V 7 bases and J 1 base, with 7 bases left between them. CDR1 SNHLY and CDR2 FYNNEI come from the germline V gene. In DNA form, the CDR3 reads TGTGCCAGCAAGGGACAGAACACTGAAGCTTTCTTT. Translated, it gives CASKGQNTEAFF.

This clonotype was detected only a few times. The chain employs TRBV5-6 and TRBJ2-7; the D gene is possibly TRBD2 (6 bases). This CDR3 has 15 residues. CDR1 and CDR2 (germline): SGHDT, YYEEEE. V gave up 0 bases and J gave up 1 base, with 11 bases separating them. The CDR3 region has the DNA TGTGCCAGCAGCTTGGACGGGAGAGGTTCCTACGAGCAGTACTTC. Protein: CASSLDGRGSYEQYF.

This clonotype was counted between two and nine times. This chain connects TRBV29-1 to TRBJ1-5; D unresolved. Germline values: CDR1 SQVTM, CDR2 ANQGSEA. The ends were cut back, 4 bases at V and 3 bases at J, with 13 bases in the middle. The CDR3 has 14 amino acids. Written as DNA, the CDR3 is TGCAGCGTTGGCGAGGGCCCGACCAATCAGCCCCAGCATTTT. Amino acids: CSVGEGPTNQPQHF.

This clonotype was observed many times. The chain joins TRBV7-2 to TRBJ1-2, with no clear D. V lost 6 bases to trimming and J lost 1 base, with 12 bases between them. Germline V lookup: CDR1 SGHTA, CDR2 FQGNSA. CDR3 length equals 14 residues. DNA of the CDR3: TGTGCCAGCAGGATGGGCCCAGATAACTATGGCTACACCTTC. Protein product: CASRMGPDNYGYTF.

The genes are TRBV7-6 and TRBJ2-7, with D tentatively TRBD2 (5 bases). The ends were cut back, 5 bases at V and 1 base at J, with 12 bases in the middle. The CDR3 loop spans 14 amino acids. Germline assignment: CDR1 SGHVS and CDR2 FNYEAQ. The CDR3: CASSELTISYEQYF. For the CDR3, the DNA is TGTGCCAGCAGCGAGTTGACTATTTCCTACGAGCAGTACTTC.

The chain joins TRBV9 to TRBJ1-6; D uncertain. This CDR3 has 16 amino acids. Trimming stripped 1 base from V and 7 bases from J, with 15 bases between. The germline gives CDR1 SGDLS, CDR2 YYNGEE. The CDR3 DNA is TGTGCCAGCAGCGTATCACGGGGATTTCAAAATTCACCCCTCCACTTT. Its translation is CASSVSRGFQNSPLHF.

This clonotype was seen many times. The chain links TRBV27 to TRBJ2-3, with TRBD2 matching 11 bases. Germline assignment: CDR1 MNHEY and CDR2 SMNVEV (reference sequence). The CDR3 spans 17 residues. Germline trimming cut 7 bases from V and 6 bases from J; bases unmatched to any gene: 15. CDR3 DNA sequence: TGTGCCAGCAACCCTAGCGGGCTAGCGGGAGGTACCGATACGCAGTATTTT. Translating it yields CASNPSGLAGGTDTQYF.